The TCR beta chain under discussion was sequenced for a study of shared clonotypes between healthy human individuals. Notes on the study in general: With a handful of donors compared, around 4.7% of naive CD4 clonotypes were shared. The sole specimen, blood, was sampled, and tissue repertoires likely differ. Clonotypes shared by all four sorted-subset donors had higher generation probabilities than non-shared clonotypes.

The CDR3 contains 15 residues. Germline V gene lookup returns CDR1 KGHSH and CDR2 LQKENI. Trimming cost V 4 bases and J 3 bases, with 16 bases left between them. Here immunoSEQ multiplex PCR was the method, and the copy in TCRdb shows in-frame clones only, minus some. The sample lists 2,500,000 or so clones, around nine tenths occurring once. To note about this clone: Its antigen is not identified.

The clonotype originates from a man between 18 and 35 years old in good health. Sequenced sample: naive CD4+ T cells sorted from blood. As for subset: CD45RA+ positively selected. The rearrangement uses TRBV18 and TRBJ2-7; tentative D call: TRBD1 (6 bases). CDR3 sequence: CASSLNQGTNYEQYF. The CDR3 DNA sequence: TGTGCCAGCTCACTCAATCAGGGGACCAACTACGAGCAGTACTTC.